The next 19 T cell receptor beta chains were all read from a single sample in a study of T cell responses to AZD1222 COVID-19 vaccine. Measured with immunoSEQ multiplex PCR; TCRdb has only the in-frame clones, and not every one. Found here are about 120,000 clones, around 87% of them singletons; the top ten hold 9.5% to 15%. The sample in question was peripheral blood, obtained on day 0 of AZD1222 vaccination. Every receptor here comes from an adult in good health.

The genes are TRBV4-2 and TRBJ2-1, with TRBD1 identical over 7 bases. Looked up from germline, CDR1 is LGHNA and CDR2 is YNFKEQ. The CDR3 totals 15 residues. The V gene end was trimmed by 1 base and the J gene end by 4 bases; junction bases not matched to a gene: 4. The CDR3 DNA reads TGTGCCAGCAGCCAAGGACAGGGAAATTACAATGAGCAGTTCTTC. Protein sequence: CASSQGQGNYNEQFF.

The gene calls are TRBV5-1 and TRBJ2-1, with TRBD2 identical over 8 bases. V was pared by 2 bases and J by 7 bases, with 8 bases of the junction left unmatched. The CDR3 runs to 15 residues. Germline V gene lookup returns CDR1 SGHRS and CDR2 YFSETQ. CDR3 amino acids: CASSFGAGVSNEQFF. In nucleotides, the CDR3 is TGCGCCAGCAGCTTTGGAGCGGGAGTCAGTAATGAGCAGTTCTTC.

The chain joins TRBV6-2 or TRBV6-3 to TRBJ2-7; 7 bases are shared with TRBD2. The CDR3 contains 14 residues. Germline trimming cut 5 bases from V and 3 bases from J; bases unmatched to any gene: 7. Germline lookup yields CDR1 MNHEY and CDR2 SVGEGT. CDR3 region: CASSNWGGSYEQYF. CDR3 nucleotide sequence: TGTGCCAGCAGTAATTGGGGCGGGAGCTACGAGCAGTACTTC.

The chain couples TRBV5-8 to TRBJ2-7; a weak D match, TRBD1 (6 bases). The CDR3 consists of 13 residues. Between the trimmed V and J ends, which lost 2 bases and 6 bases, there was a span of 12 bases. Germline assignment: CDR1 SGHTS and CDR2 YDEGEE. In DNA, the CDR3 is TGTGCCAGCAGCTTCCGAACAGGGTTCGAGCAGTACTTC. It is translated as CASSFRTGFEQYF.

The V call is TRBV19, the J call TRBJ2-7, with D perhaps matching TRBD1 or TRBD2 (5 bases each). This CDR3 has 13 amino acids. In germline, CDR1 is LNHDA, CDR2 SQIVND (reference sequence). The V end lost 5 bases, the J end lost 6 bases, and 14 bases lay between the germline ends. Here the CDR3 reads CASSGGPLLEQYF. In DNA form, the CDR3 reads TGTGCCAGTAGTGGGGGACCCCTCCTCGAGCAGTACTTC.

J is TRBJ2-7 and V is TRBV7-9, with 9 bases fitting TRBD2. The CDR3 runs to 14 residues. The V and J ends lost 5 bases and 6 bases, in that order; junction bases with no gene match: 8. Germline V CDR1 and CDR2: SEHNR, FQNEAQ (reference sequence). The CDR3 nucleotides are TGTGCCAGCAGCAATAGCGGGAGCGAGGTCGAGCAGTACTTC. The encoded protein is CASSNSGSEVEQYF.

V is TRBV28 and J is TRBJ2-5; the match to TRBD1 covers 10 bases. Germline values: CDR1 MDHEN, CDR2 SYDVKM. V dropped 3 bases and J dropped 5; count of bases not matched to a gene: 9. The CDR3 consists of 16 residues. The CDR3 DNA follows: TGTGCCAGCAGTTTTCCTCGGACAGGGGGGTGGGAGACCCAGTACTTC. Amino acid sequence: CASSFPRTGGWETQYF.

V gene TRBV9 combines with J gene TRBJ2-3; a weak D match, TRBD2 (5 bases). There are 15 residues in the CDR3. Germline assignment: CDR1 SGDLS and CDR2 YYNGEE. The germline V and J ends were trimmed by 5 bases and 4 bases, with 17 bases remaining between them. The CDR3 region is CASSVGLGRADTQYF. The CDR3 nucleotides read TGTGCCAGCAGTGTCGGACTGGGTCGCGCAGATACGCAGTATTTT.

The V call is TRBV18, the J call TRBJ1-1, with a possible D match to TRBD1 (5 bases). V dropped 5 bases and J dropped 0 bases, with 16 bases sitting between them. Germline CDR1 is KGHSH and CDR2 is LQKENI. The CDR3 contains 16 residues. In DNA form, the CDR3 reads TGTGCCAGCTCATCAGGACACGGAAGCTTGAACACTGAAGCTTTCTTT. Encoded protein: CASSSGHGSLNTEAFF.

This rearrangement joins TRBV29-1 to TRBJ2-1; 11 positions agree with TRBD2. V shed 6 bases and J 5 bases; nucleotides not matched to a gene: 15. CDR1 is SQVTM, CDR2 ANQGSEA, per germline. This CDR3 has 17 amino acids. DNA for the CDR3: TGCAGCGTAACCGGGACTAGCGGAGGGGGGTCCAACAATGAGCAGTTCTTC. Translated, it gives CSVTGTSGGGSNNEQFF.

Only a few counts were recorded for this clone. The chain combines TRBV5-4 with TRBJ2-4, with D possibly called TRBD1 or TRBD2 (6 bases each). V was cut by 2 bases and J by 6 bases, with 12 bases left in between. In germline, CDR1 is SGHNT, CDR2 YYREEE (reference sequence). CDR3 size: 14 residues. Here the CDR3 reads CASSLWGASNIQYF. DNA for the CDR3: TGTGCCAGCAGCTTATGGGGGGCTTCAAACATTCAGTACTTC.

The chain is built from TRBV7-2 and TRBJ1-2; the D gene is possibly TRBD1 (6 bases). There are 12 residues in the CDR3. The germline V gene has CDR1 SGHTA and CDR2 FQGNSA. Trimming took 6 bases from V and 5 from J, leaving 10 bases between them. This CDR3 is CASRGRGYGYTF. CDR3 DNA sequence: TGTGCCAGCAGGGGTAGGGGGTATGGCTACACCTTC.

This chain joins TRBV2 and TRBJ2-3, with 7 positions matching TRBD2. J was trimmed by 0 bases and V by 4 bases; bases with no gene match: 4. Germline V lookup: CDR1 SNHLY, CDR2 FYNNEI. CDR3 length: 15 residues. The CDR3, as DNA: TGTGCCAGCAGTGCCGTGGGAGGGAGCACAGATACGCAGTATTTT. It specifies CASSAVGGSTDTQYF.

J is TRBJ2-1 and V is TRBV5-4, with 12 bases fitting TRBD2. This CDR3 has 14 residues. J gave up 5 bases and V 4 bases, and 1 base lay outside the gene matches. Germline V CDR1 and CDR2: SGHNT, YYREEE (reference sequence). This chain's CDR3 is CASSRTSGNNEQFF. DNA for the CDR3: TGTGCCAGCAGCCGGACTAGCGGGAACAATGAGCAGTTCTTC.

J is TRBJ2-1 and V is TRBV30; D is unresolved. CDR1 GTSNPN and CDR2 SVGIG come from the germline V gene (reference sequence). The CDR3 length is 13 residues. Trimming took 3 bases from V and 3 from J, leaving 9 bases between them. CDR3 residues: CAWSGPLYNEQFF. Here the CDR3 DNA reads TGTGCCTGGAGCGGTCCACTCTACAATGAGCAGTTCTTC.

The chain is built from TRBV4-1 and TRBJ1-4; 9 bases line up with TRBD1. The germline V gene has CDR1 MGHRA and CDR2 YSYEKL. The CDR3 runs 15 residues. With 2 bases clipped from V and 8 bases from J, the junction kept 6 bases outside the gene matches. CDR3 coding DNA: TGCGCCAGCAGCCAAACCGGGACAGGGAGGGAAAAACTGTTTTTT. This translates into CASSQTGTGREKLFF.

This chain links TRBV5-4 with TRBJ1-1; TRBD1 matches 9 bases. Trimming took 4 bases from V and 4 from J; bases not matched to a gene: 8. Per germline, CDR1 SGHNT and CDR2 YYREEE (reference sequence). The CDR3 spans 15 residues. The chain's CDR3 is CASSVGTGRGTEAFF. CDR3 DNA: TGTGCCAGCAGCGTTGGGACAGGGAGGGGCACTGAAGCTTTCTTT.

The rearrangement links TRBV18 to TRBJ2-2; D unresolved. CDR1 and CDR2 from the germline V gene are KGHSH and LQKENI. V was cut by 3 bases and J by 5 bases, with 10 bases left in between. This CDR3 has 14 residues. CDR3 nucleotides: TGTGCCAGCTCACCTCAGGTTAAGACCGGGGAGCTGTTTTTT. Translating gives CASSPQVKTGELFF. The whole variable domain, remainder taken from reference TRBV18 and TRBJ2-2, is NAGVMQNPRHLVRRRGQEARLRCSPMKGHSHVYWYRQLPEEGLKFMVYLQKENIIDESGMPKERFSAEFPKEGPSILRIQQVVRGDSAAYFCASSPQVKTGELFFGEGSRLTVL.

The rearrangement joins TRBV30 to TRBJ1-3, with D maybe TRBD1 (5 bases). Deletions cut 2 bases from V and 0 bases from J, with 8 bases between. Germline-derived CDR1 and CDR2 are GTSNPN and SVGIG (reference sequence). This CDR3 region has 14 residues. Here the CDR3 DNA reads TGTGCCTGGAGTTCGGGGGGCTCTGGAAACACCATATATTTT. As protein: CAWSSGGSGNTIYF.